Listed below are T cell receptor beta chains from one sample, sequenced in a study of vaccination and CD4 T cells after COVID-19. No antigen is known for these receptors. One entry per CDR3 protein, called by TCRdb with MiXCR from the PCR reads. The sample carries 9,500 to 13,000 distinct CDR3 sequences, 55% to 60% recorded once. Sequencing was performed on CD4+ T cells from blood, cultured in vitro. The receptor set was obtained from a human donor who had recovered from COVID-19. CDR3s leave out the opening cysteine and the closing phenylalanine or tryptophan. D genes are given only for firm matches.

CDR3 protein: SASNLADYRVRNQPQH; D gene: -; V gene: TRBV20-1
CDR3 protein: ASSQGDYTYEQY; D gene: TRBD2; V gene: TRBV28
CDR3 protein: ASSLEPGNTIY; D gene: -; V gene: TRBV7-9
CDR3 protein: ASSHPGTRNQPQH; D gene: -; V gene: TRBV4-1
CDR3 protein: ASSESRGDQPQH; D gene: -; V gene: TRBV6-1
CDR3 protein: ASSPTILGAYTEAF; D gene: -; V gene: TRBV18
CDR3 protein: ASSEALPAGGYGYT; D gene: TRBD1; V gene: TRBV2
CDR3 protein: ASSDHAIFTSGGTDTQY; D gene: TRBD2; V gene: TRBV10-2
CDR3 protein: ASRPPGLPTDTQY; D gene: TRBD2; V gene: TRBV7-2
CDR3 protein: ASRPTGTRGDTQY; D gene: TRBD2; V gene: TRBV11-3
CDR3 protein: ASSNRDRHYEQY; D gene: -; V gene: TRBV19
CDR3 protein: AGSASTGLNTEAF; D gene: -; V gene: TRBV6-1
CDR3 protein: ASSLLGSTRESEAF; D gene: -; V gene: TRBV7-6
CDR3 protein: SVGQGADYGYT; D gene: TRBD1; V gene: TRBV29-1
CDR3 protein: AWSVGGEAF; D gene: -; V gene: TRBV30
CDR3 protein: ATSRPSDLKEKLF; D gene: -; V gene: TRBV15
CDR3 protein: ASTGVPGFNSPLH; D gene: -; V gene: TRBV27
CDR3 protein: ASSLGPGHVNYGYT; D gene: -; V gene: TRBV7-2
CDR3 protein: ASSPQAPRNQPQH; D gene: -; V gene: TRBV27
CDR3 protein: ASRRRQGGSPLH; D gene: TRBD1; V gene: TRBV28
CDR3 protein: ASSQVGASSNTEAF; D gene: -; V gene: TRBV4-3
CDR3 protein: ASSWTSGADTQY; D gene: TRBD2; V gene: TRBV12-3/TRBV12-4
CDR3 protein: SASLSLAGREAYGYT; D gene: -; V gene: TRBV20-1
CDR3 protein: ASSYSMGVPDIQY; D gene: -; V gene: TRBV6-5
CDR3 protein: ASSLDGPNQPQH; D gene: -; V gene: TRBV7-8
CDR3 protein: ASSLTPEDGYT; D gene: -; V gene: TRBV7-3
CDR3 protein: ASSPTGPGTIY; D gene: -; V gene: TRBV19
CDR3 protein: ATSSAGTASNQPQH; D gene: -; V gene: TRBV15
CDR3 protein: ASSSEDSILSYEQY; D gene: -; V gene: TRBV6-5
CDR3 protein: AIRLDKNQPQH; D gene: -; V gene: TRBV10-3
CDR3 protein: SARDWGRAYEQY; D gene: TRBD2; V gene: TRBV20-1
CDR3 protein: SARDSLGGQHGYT; D gene: TRBD1; V gene: TRBV20-1
CDR3 protein: ASVNRDTSGFRGYT; D gene: -; V gene: TRBV28
CDR3 protein: ASSRTGPDGVT; D gene: TRBD1; V gene: TRBV7-6
CDR3 protein: ASSFMGSYNEQF; D gene: -; V gene: TRBV5-1
CDR3 protein: ASSDVLAGIDEQY; D gene: TRBD2; V gene: TRBV2
CDR3 protein: ASSSTWAQPQH; D gene: -; V gene: TRBV12-3/TRBV12-4
CDR3 protein: ASRTTGTSNQPQH; D gene: -; V gene: TRBV6-2/TRBV6-3
CDR3 protein: ATSDFVRGQQPQH; D gene: -; V gene: TRBV24-1
CDR3 protein: ASSQEGDRGPRAF; D gene: TRBD1; V gene: TRBV4-2
CDR3 protein: ASSPGQGLRVTGELF; D gene: TRBD1; V gene: TRBV7-6
CDR3 protein: SVRTSGANTGELF; D gene: TRBD2; V gene: TRBV29-1
CDR3 protein: ASSLEGNGYT; D gene: -; V gene: TRBV5-4
CDR3 protein: ASSRGQGIGTQY; D gene: TRBD1; V gene: TRBV5-1
CDR3 protein: ASSYMGASYEQY; D gene: -; V gene: TRBV6-5
CDR3 protein: ASSLQETQY; D gene: -; V gene: TRBV7-2
CDR3 protein: SVAPWGLGGYT; D gene: -; V gene: TRBV20-1
CDR3 protein: ASSTRTVSYEQY; D gene: -; V gene: TRBV19
CDR3 protein: SAREWGSLRGAF; D gene: -; V gene: TRBV20-1
CDR3 protein: ASRLTTGSYNEQF; D gene: -; V gene: TRBV6-1
CDR3 protein: ASSGAPLLADSNQPQH; D gene: -; V gene: TRBV28
CDR3 protein: SAGPTGAYPRETQY; D gene: -; V gene: TRBV20-1
CDR3 protein: ASIPLGDIFSNQPQH; D gene: -; V gene: TRBV28
CDR3 protein: ASRGQGGGYT; D gene: TRBD1; V gene: TRBV25-1
CDR3 protein: ASSTAGEGGYT; D gene: -; V gene: TRBV19